This T cell receptor (beta chain) emerged from a study of control samples from healthy donors and cancer patients. This clone showed up just once. CDR3 length: 19 residues. Generated by immunoSEQ multiplex PCR, the TCRdb table keeps only in-frame clones and is missing some. The sample holds roughly 47,000 clones, more than 75% seen once. This TCR was recovered from a woman aged 55-70 years with lung cancer. The sequenced sample was PBMCs. This chain connects TRBV7-5 to TRBJ1-4; the table gives TRBD1 as D, unverified against the DNA. TRBV7-5 has pseudogene status. The CDR3 sequence: CVRSLAFHIRDRGTEKLFF. For the CDR3, the DNA is TGTGTCAGAAGCTTAGCGTTCCACATCCGGGACAGGGGGACTGAAAAACTGTTTTTT.